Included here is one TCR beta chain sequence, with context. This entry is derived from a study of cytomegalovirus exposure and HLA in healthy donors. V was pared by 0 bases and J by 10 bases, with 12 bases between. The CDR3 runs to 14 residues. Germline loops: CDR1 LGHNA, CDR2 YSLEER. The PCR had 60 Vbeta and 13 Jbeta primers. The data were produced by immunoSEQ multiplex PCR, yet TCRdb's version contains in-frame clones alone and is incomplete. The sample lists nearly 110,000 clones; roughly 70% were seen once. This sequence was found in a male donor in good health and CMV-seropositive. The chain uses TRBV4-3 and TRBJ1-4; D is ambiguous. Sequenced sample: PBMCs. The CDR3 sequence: CASSQDHISGKLFF. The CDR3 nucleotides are TGCGCCAGCAGCCAAGATCACATCAGCGGAAAACTGTTTTTT.